What follows describes a single T cell receptor (beta chain). Its antigen is unknown. The authors ran a second PCR of about 7 to 11 cycles using a sample-barcoded 5' primer and a J-beta primer mix. MiXCR, run by TCRdb on the 5' RACE reads, gives a single entry per CDR3 protein. The repertoire holds 700,000 to 950,000 distinct CDR3 sequences, with over 45% as singletons. This sample was taken from a study of blood T cells in healthy people across ages. Overall study findings and caveats: It was the long-lived donors that had more naive CD4+ cells and higher diversity than aged donors.

The sequenced material came from blood. The TCR comes from a man aged 25-40 years in good health.

Here the CDR3 DNA reads TGTGCCAGCAGCCCGAGCGCGGGACAGGAATATGGCTACACCTTC. It encodes CASSPSAGQEYGYTF. The J gene is TRBJ1-2, the V gene TRBV11-1, with 8 bases lining up with TRBD1. Per the germline V gene, CDR1 is SGHAT and CDR2 is FQDESV (reference sequence). The V and J ends lost 5 bases and 5 bases, in that order; junction bases with no gene match: 10. This CDR3 spans 15 amino acids.